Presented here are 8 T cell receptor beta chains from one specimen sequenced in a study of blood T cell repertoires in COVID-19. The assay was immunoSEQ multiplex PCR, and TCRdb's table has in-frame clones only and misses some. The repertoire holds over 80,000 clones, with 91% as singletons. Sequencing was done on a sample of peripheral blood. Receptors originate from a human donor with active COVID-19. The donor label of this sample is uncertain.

CDR3 nucleotides: TGTGCCAGCAGCCAAGATCCGCAGGGGAGGGCTGAAGCTTTCTTT. Encoded protein: CASSQDPQGRAEAFF. The chain joins TRBV14 to TRBJ1-1, with TRBD1 as a possible D gene (6 bases). Between the trimmed V and J ends, which lost 0 bases and 6 bases, there was a span of 14 bases. The V gene's germline CDR1 is SGHDN and CDR2 FVKESK. The CDR3 is 15 amino acids.

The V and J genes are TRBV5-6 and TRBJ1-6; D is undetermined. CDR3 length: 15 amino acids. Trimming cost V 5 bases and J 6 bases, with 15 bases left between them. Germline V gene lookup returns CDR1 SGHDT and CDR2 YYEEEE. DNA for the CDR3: TGTGCCAGCAGTGGGGAGCGTGATGGTAATTCACCCCTCCACTTT. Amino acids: CASSGERDGNSPLHF.

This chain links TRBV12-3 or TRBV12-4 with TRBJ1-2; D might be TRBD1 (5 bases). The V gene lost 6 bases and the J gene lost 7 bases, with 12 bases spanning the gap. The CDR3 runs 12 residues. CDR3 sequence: CASSLQAVGYTF. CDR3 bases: TGTGCCAGCAGCTTACAGGCTGTTGGCTACACCTTC.

CDR3 protein: CASSEVAGRGQETQYF. The DNA for the CDR3 is TGTGCCAGCAGTGAAGTGGCAGGCAGGGGGCAAGAGACCCAGTACTTC. This chain links TRBV6-1 with TRBJ2-5, with 7 bases identical to TRBD1. V lost 1 base, J lost 2 bases, and 7 bases stayed unmatched. This CDR3 comprises 16 residues. CDR1 MNHNS and CDR2 SASEGT come from the germline V gene.

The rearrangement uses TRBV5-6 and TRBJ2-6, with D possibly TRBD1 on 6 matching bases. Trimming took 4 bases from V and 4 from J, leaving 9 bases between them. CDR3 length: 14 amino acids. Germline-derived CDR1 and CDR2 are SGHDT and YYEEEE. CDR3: CASSPGAGANVLTF. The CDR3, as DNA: TGTGCCAGCAGCCCAGGGGCCGGGGCCAACGTCCTGACTTTC.

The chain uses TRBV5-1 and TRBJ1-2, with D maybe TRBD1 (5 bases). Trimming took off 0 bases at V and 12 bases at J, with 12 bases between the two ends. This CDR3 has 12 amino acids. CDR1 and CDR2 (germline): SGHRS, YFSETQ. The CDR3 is CASSLEPGYHTF. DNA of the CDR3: TGCGCCAGCAGCTTGGAACCAGGGTATCACACCTTC.

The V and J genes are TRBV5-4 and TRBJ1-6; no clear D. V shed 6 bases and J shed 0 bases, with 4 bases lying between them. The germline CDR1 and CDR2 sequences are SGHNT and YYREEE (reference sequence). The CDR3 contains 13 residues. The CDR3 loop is CASTSSYNSPLHF. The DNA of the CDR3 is TGTGCCAGCACTAGCTCCTATAATTCACCCCTCCACTTT.

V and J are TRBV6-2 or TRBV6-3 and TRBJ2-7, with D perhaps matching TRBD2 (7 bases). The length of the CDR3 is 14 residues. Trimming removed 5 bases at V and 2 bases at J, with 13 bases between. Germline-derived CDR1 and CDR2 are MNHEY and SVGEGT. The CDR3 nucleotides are TGTGCCAGCAGTCATCGGGGGGCCCCCTACGAGCAGTACTTC. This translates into CASSHRGAPYEQYF.